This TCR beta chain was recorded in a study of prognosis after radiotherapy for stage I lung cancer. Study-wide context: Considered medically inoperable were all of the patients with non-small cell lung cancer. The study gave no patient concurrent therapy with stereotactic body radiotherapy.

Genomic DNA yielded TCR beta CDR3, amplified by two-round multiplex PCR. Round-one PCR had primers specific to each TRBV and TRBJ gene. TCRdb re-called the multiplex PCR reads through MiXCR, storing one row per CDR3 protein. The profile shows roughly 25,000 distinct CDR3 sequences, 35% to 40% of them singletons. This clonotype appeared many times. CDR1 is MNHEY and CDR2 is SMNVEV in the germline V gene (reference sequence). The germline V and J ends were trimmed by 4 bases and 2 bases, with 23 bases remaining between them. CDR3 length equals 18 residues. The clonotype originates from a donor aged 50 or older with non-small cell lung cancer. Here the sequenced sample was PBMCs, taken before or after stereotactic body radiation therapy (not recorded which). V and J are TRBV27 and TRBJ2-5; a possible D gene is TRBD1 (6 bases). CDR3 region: CASSSILPGQEPQETQYF. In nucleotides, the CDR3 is TGTGCCAGCAGTTCCATCTTACCGGGACAAGAACCACAAGAGACCCAGTACTTC.